This is a list of T cell receptor beta chains from one sample in a study of blood T cell repertoires in COVID-19. TCRdb keeps only in-frame clones here, not all; method: immunoSEQ multiplex PCR. Of roughly 55,000 clones detected, 75% to 90% appear once; the ten largest clones hold under 2%. The specimen sequenced was peripheral blood. All receptors derive from a woman aged 60-70 years with acute or convalescent COVID-19. Each CDR3 is given with its conserved first and last residue. Fields, in order: J gene, CDR3 length, D gene, V gene, clone size, CDR3 DNA, CDR3 protein. A D gene is named only where the DNA matches it firmly. The size field is filled for only some rows; it gives once, few, many or a size class.

J: TRBJ2-7
length: 16
D: NA
V: TRBV3-1/TRBV3-2
size: few
DNA: TGTGCCAGCAGCCAAGCGAGGCCCTGGCCTGCCTACGAGCAGTACTTC
CDR3: CASSQARPWPAYEQYF

J: TRBJ1-6
length: 14
D: NA
V: TRBV18
size: NA
DNA: TGTGCCAGCTCCCGGGTAGCCGATAATTCACCCCTCCACTTT
CDR3: CASSRVADNSPLHF

J: TRBJ1-4
length: 13
D: NA
V: TRBV5-6
size: NA
DNA: TGTGCCAGCAGCAGCTGGGGGGGCGAAAAACTGTTTTTT
CDR3: CASSSWGGEKLFF

J: TRBJ1-5
length: 16
D: TRBD1
V: TRBV6-1
size: NA
DNA: TGTGCCAGCAGTGAACTCTTTGGGACAGTCAATCAGCCCCAGCATTTT
CDR3: CASSELFGTVNQPQHF

J: TRBJ2-5
length: 17
D: TRBD2
V: TRBV5-1
size: NA
DNA: TGCGCCAGCAGCTTGGGGACTAGCGGGGGCTTCGGAGAGACCCAGTACTTC
CDR3: CASSLGTSGGFGETQYF

J: TRBJ1-1
length: 15
D: TRBD1
V: TRBV27
size: NA
DNA: TGTGCCAGCAGTTTAAGCCAGGGGGTGAACACTGAAGCTTTCTTT
CDR3: CASSLSQGVNTEAFF

J: TRBJ1-2
length: 13
D: TRBD1
V: TRBV19
size: NA
DNA: TGTGCCAGTACCGTCGGGACAGGGTATGGCTACACCTTC
CDR3: CASTVGTGYGYTF

J: TRBJ1-3
length: 15
D: NA
V: TRBV30
size: NA
DNA: TGTGCCTGGAGTGTACGGGGGGGAGGAGGAAACACCATATATTTT
CDR3: CAWSVRGGGGNTIYF

J: TRBJ2-3
length: 15
D: TRBD2
V: TRBV5-1
size: NA
DNA: TGCGCCAGCAGCTCCCTAGCGGGAGGGCCTCCTACGCAGTATTTT
CDR3: CASSSLAGGPPTQYF

J: TRBJ2-3
length: 13
D: NA
V: TRBV19
size: few
DNA: TGTGCCAGTAGTCCTCAGTTGACAGATACGCAGTATTTT
CDR3: CASSPQLTDTQYF

J: TRBJ1-5
length: 13
D: NA
V: TRBV5-6
size: NA
DNA: TGTGCCAGCAGCTTGCTCGGAGAACAGCCCCAGCATTTT
CDR3: CASSLLGEQPQHF

J: TRBJ2-3
length: 17
D: TRBD2
V: TRBV5-3
size: NA
DNA: TGTGCCAGAAGCTTGGCCTCAGCGGGGGGGATCACAGATACGCAGTATTTT
CDR3: CARSLASAGGITDTQYF

J: TRBJ2-3
length: 10
D: TRBD1
V: TRBV20-1
size: NA
DNA: TGCAGTGCAGGGACAGGCGGAGAGTATTTT
CDR3: CSAGTGGEYF

J: TRBJ2-1
length: 13
D: NA
V: TRBV5-1
size: NA
DNA: TGCGCCAGCAGCTTACAGGCGAACAATGAGCAGTTCTTC
CDR3: CASSLQANNEQFF

J: TRBJ2-7
length: 15
D: TRBD2
V: TRBV15
size: NA
DNA: TGTGCCACCAGCAGAGAGTCTAGCGGGAGGAACGAGCAGTACTTC
CDR3: CATSRESSGRNEQYF

J: TRBJ2-1
length: 12
D: TRBD1
V: TRBV11-3
size: NA
DNA: TGTGCCAGCAGTAAAGACAGGGATGAGCAGTTCTTC
CDR3: CASSKDRDEQFF

J: TRBJ1-1
length: 13
D: TRBD1
V: TRBV7-2
size: NA
DNA: TGTGCCAGCAGCACCTGGGACAGGGGTGAAGCTTTCTTT
CDR3: CASSTWDRGEAFF

J: TRBJ2-2
length: 21
D: TRBD2
V: TRBV5-1
size: NA
DNA: TGCGCCAGCAGCTTGAGGCCGATGGGACTAGCGGGAGGGCTGAACACCGGGGAGCTGTTTTTT
CDR3: CASSLRPMGLAGGLNTGELFF

J: TRBJ1-2
length: 13
D: NA
V: TRBV30
size: NA
DNA: TGTGCCTGGAGGCCACAGGGTACGAGTGGCTACACCTTC
CDR3: CAWRPQGTSGYTF

J: TRBJ1-2
length: 11
D: NA
V: TRBV12-3/TRBV12-4
size: NA
DNA: TGTGCCAGCAGCTGGGCCTATGGCTACACCTTC
CDR3: CASSWAYGYTF

J: TRBJ1-4
length: 17
D: NA
V: TRBV7-6
size: NA
DNA: TGTGCCAGCAGCTTCGGGGGAGGGGACCAGGGAAATGAAAAACTGTTTTTT
CDR3: CASSFGGGDQGNEKLFF

J: TRBJ1-4
length: 13
D: NA
V: TRBV5-1
size: few
DNA: TGCGCCAGCAGCTTGGTAGTCGATGAAAAACTGTTTTTT
CDR3: CASSLVVDEKLFF

J: TRBJ1-1
length: 13
D: NA
V: TRBV3-1/TRBV3-2
size: NA
DNA: TGTGCCAGCAGCCACAGGGAATTGACTGAAGCTTTCTTT
CDR3: CASSHRELTEAFF

J: TRBJ2-2
length: 22
D: TRBD2
V: TRBV5-1
size: NA
DNA: TGCGCCAGCAGCTTGAATCGTCGGGGACTAGCGGGGGGCCGAACGAACACCGGGGAGCTGTTTTTT
CDR3: CASSLNRRGLAGGRTNTGELFF

J: TRBJ1-2
length: 15
D: NA
V: TRBV28
size: once
DNA: TGTGCCAGCAGTTTACCCCGGACAGCGAACTATGGCTACACCTTC
CDR3: CASSLPRTANYGYTF

J: TRBJ1-2
length: 16
D: NA
V: TRBV10-3
size: NA
DNA: TGTGCCATCAGTGAGTCGGGGGCGACAGCTAACTATGGCTACACCTTC
CDR3: CAISESGATANYGYTF

J: TRBJ1-4
length: 17
D: NA
V: TRBV25-1
size: NA
DNA: TGTGCCAGCAGTGTTCCACAGGGCTTTGCAACTAATGAAAAACTGTTTTTT
CDR3: CASSVPQGFATNEKLFF

J: TRBJ2-2
length: 14
D: NA
V: TRBV24-1
size: NA
DNA: TGTGCCACCAGTGATAGCTGGCGCGGCGGGGAGCTGTTTTTT
CDR3: CATSDSWRGGELFF

J: TRBJ2-1
length: 12
D: NA
V: TRBV2
size: few
DNA: TGTGCCAGCAGCCAAAAAGGCGGCTTACAGTTCTTC
CDR3: CASSQKGGLQFF

J: TRBJ1-3
length: 14
D: NA
V: TRBV7-7
size: once
DNA: TGTGCCACCACGACCGACTACTCTGGAAACACCATATATTTT
CDR3: CATTTDYSGNTIYF

J: TRBJ1-6
length: 14
D: TRBD1
V: TRBV30
size: once
DNA: TGTGCCTGGAGTGTGGTGACAGGGAATTCACCCCTCCACTTT
CDR3: CAWSVVTGNSPLHF

J: TRBJ1-3
length: 18
D: NA
V: TRBV18
size: NA
DNA: TGTGCCAGCTCACCACGGGCAGTTGGAGGGAGCTCTGGAAACACCATATATTTT
CDR3: CASSPRAVGGSSGNTIYF

J: TRBJ2-2
length: 14
D: NA
V: TRBV5-1
size: NA
DNA: TGCGCCAGCAGCTCCTCAGGGAACACCGGGGAGCTGTTTTTT
CDR3: CASSSSGNTGELFF

J: TRBJ1-1
length: 12
D: NA
V: TRBV6-5
size: NA
DNA: TGTGCCAGCGGCACGAGGAGGACTGAAGCTTTCTTT
CDR3: CASGTRRTEAFF

J: TRBJ1-6
length: 16
D: TRBD1
V: TRBV2
size: NA
DNA: TGTGCCAGCATGAGCCAGACTGGACAGGGAGGTTCACCCCTCCACTTT
CDR3: CASMSQTGQGGSPLHF

J: TRBJ2-7
length: 15
D: NA
V: TRBV7-2
size: few
DNA: TGTGCCAGCAGCCTTATTGGGGGGGCGGTCGACGAGCAGTACTTC
CDR3: CASSLIGGAVDEQYF

J: TRBJ2-1
length: 14
D: TRBD2
V: TRBV7-8
size: NA
DNA: TGTGCCAGCGGGCGGGAGAAGCCCTACAATGAGCAGTTCTTC
CDR3: CASGREKPYNEQFF

J: TRBJ2-3
length: 15
D: NA
V: TRBV19
size: NA
DNA: TGTGCCAGTAGTTCGGGGGGCCCTAGCACAGATACGCAGTATTTT
CDR3: CASSSGGPSTDTQYF

J: TRBJ1-4
length: 16
D: NA
V: TRBV30
size: NA
DNA: TGTGCCTGGAGTGGAGACTCATCTACAACTAATGAAAAACTGTTTTTT
CDR3: CAWSGDSSTTNEKLFF

J: TRBJ2-1
length: 17
D: NA
V: TRBV5-4
size: NA
DNA: TGTGCCAGCAGCTTGGGTAGGGGCAGCACCACGGTTAATGAGCAGTTCTTC
CDR3: CASSLGRGSTTVNEQFF

J: TRBJ1-6
length: 15
D: NA
V: TRBV28
size: medium-sized
DNA: TGTGCCAGCAGTTTCGTTCGGACAGATAATTCACCCCTCCACTTT
CDR3: CASSFVRTDNSPLHF

J: TRBJ2-7
length: 19
D: TRBD1
V: TRBV5-1
size: NA
DNA: TGCGCCAGCAGTACCGGTGGGACAGGGGTCTTCGCGGGCTCCTACGAGCAGTACTTC
CDR3: CASSTGGTGVFAGSYEQYF

J: TRBJ1-6
length: 15
D: TRBD1
V: TRBV7-6
size: NA
DNA: TGTGCCAGCAGCTTGGGGGACAGGGTCAATTCACCCCTCCACTTT
CDR3: CASSLGDRVNSPLHF

J: TRBJ2-3
length: 13
D: TRBD2
V: TRBV28
size: NA
DNA: TGTGCCAGCAGTGCGCTAGCGGGGGATACGCAGTATTTT
CDR3: CASSALAGDTQYF

J: TRBJ2-2
length: 18
D: NA
V: TRBV24-1
size: NA
DNA: TGTGCCACCAGTGCCCCGGCCGGGCGGGCACCGAACACCGGGGAGCTGTTTTTT
CDR3: CATSAPAGRAPNTGELFF

J: TRBJ2-7
length: 17
D: TRBD1
V: TRBV18
size: NA
DNA: TGTGCCAGCTCACAAACGGGACAGGGGGCAGTCTCCTACGAGCAGTACTTC
CDR3: CASSQTGQGAVSYEQYF

J: TRBJ1-1
length: 14
D: NA
V: TRBV5-1
size: NA
DNA: TGCGCCAGCAGCTCTCAGAGGCCAGTCGGTGAAGCTTTCTTT
CDR3: CASSSQRPVGEAFF